The next 24 T cell receptor beta chains were all read from a single sample in a study of Ad26.COV2.S vaccination and SARS-CoV-2 variants. The treatment is: 15 to 20 received Ad26.COV2.S at low or high dose, single or two shots; 5 received placebo; per-sample allocation not given. Sampling was performed 63 days after the first vaccine or placebo injection. Here immunoSEQ multiplex PCR was the method, and the copy in TCRdb shows in-frame clones only, minus some. The table lists about 680,000 clones, roughly 90% of them singletons. Sequencing was performed on peripheral blood, taken in a trial of Ad26.COV2.S vaccine versus placebo. These receptors were obtained from a person aged 18 to 65 who received the Ad26.COV2.S COVID-19 vaccine or a placebo.

V and J are TRBV10-1 and TRBJ2-2, with TRBD1 as a possible D gene (5 bases). The germline CDR1 and CDR2 sequences are WNHNN and SYGVQD (reference sequence). V lost 6 bases to trimming and J lost 4 bases, with 9 bases between them. This CDR3 is 13 amino acids long. CDR3 nucleotides: TGCGCCAGCAGCCCAGGGATCACCGGGGAGCTGTTTTTT. Translating gives CASSPGITGELFF.

Points on this clone: This sample includes further DNA sequences coding for the same CDR3. The V gene is TRBV6-5, the J gene TRBJ1-1; 10 bases fit TRBD1. Germline V lookup: CDR1 MNHEY, CDR2 SVGAGI. The CDR3 covers 16 residues. V gave up 0 bases and J gave up 1 base; unmatched junction bases: 2. The CDR3 DNA reads as TGTGCCAGCAGTTACTCTAGGACAGGGGGGAACACTGAAGCTTTCTTT. It yields the protein CASSYSRTGGNTEAFF.

The chain joins TRBV25-1 to TRBJ2-7; tentatively, D is TRBD1 (6 bases). Germline CDR1 is MGHDK and CDR2 is SYGVNS. The germline V and J ends were trimmed by 8 bases and 2 bases, with 10 bases remaining between them. The CDR3 covers 12 residues. DNA of the CDR3: TGTGCCAGCCAACGGGACACCTACGAGCAGTACTTC. This gives the protein CASQRDTYEQYF.

V is TRBV20-1 and J is TRBJ2-3; no definite D call. V was pared by 4 bases and J by 14 bases, with 16 bases between. The CDR3 extends over 11 amino acids. Germline V gives CDR1 DFQATT, CDR2 SNEGSKA (reference sequence). Written as DNA, the CDR3 is TGCAGTGCTACCGACATCTCCGGGCGGTATTTT. Residues: CSATDISGRYF.

The chain is built from TRBV7-2 and TRBJ2-5, with D unclear. The germline CDR1 and CDR2 sequences are SGHTA and FQGNSA. CDR3 length: 13 residues. The V end was cut by 5 bases, the J end by 5 bases, with 12 bases between. The CDR3 nucleotides read TGTGCCAGCAGCCCCGGGTTAAGCGAGACCCAGTACTTC. Its protein is CASSPGLSETQYF.

V gene TRBV27 combines with J gene TRBJ1-1; D remains unclear. Germline V lookup: CDR1 MNHEY, CDR2 SMNVEV (reference sequence). The germline V and J ends were trimmed by 6 bases and 7 bases, with 9 bases remaining between them. The CDR3 length is 11 residues. CDR3 sequence (DNA): TGTGCCAGCAGGACGGGCTATGAAGCTTTCTTT. Its translation: CASRTGYEAFF.

This chain links TRBV30 with TRBJ2-3; no definite D call. This CDR3 contains 13 residues. V was pared by 1 base and J by 0 bases, with 5 bases between. Germline V gives CDR1 GTSNPN, CDR2 SVGIG (reference sequence). The CDR3 sequence is CAWSGPSTDTQYF. The DNA for the CDR3 is TGTGCCTGGAGTGGCCCTAGCACAGATACGCAGTATTTT.

This sequence joins TRBV7-6 and TRBJ2-7; the match to TRBD1 covers 9 bases. The CDR3 sequence is 16 residues long. Germline-derived CDR1 and CDR2 are SGHVS and FNYEAQ. V lost 5 bases, J lost 6 bases, and 14 bases stayed unmatched. CDR3 sequence reads: CASSKSHRGREVEQYF. CDR3 coding DNA: TGTGCCAGCAGCAAAAGTCACAGGGGGCGCGAAGTCGAGCAGTACTTC.

The chain couples TRBV5-1 to TRBJ2-6, with a weak D call TRBD2 (6 bases). Germline CDR1 reads SGHRS; CDR2 reads YFSETQ. V was trimmed by 4 bases and J by 1 base, leaving 15 bases between them. The CDR3 runs 17 residues. In nucleotides, the CDR3 is TGCGCCAGCAGCATTGAGGGACGGGGGTCTGGGGCCAACGTCCTGACTTTC. Translation gives CASSIEGRGSGANVLTF.

The genes are TRBV7-2 and TRBJ2-7; the match to TRBD2 covers 8 bases. The CDR3 is 17 amino acids. The ends lost 1 base at V and 3 bases at J; junction bases unmatched: 11. CDR1 is SGHTA and CDR2 is FQGNSA in the germline V gene. Written as DNA, the CDR3 is TGTGCCAGCAGCTTAGGGGCCGGGAGGGGTAGCGGCTACGAGCAGTACTTC. Residues: CASSLGAGRGSGYEQYF.

The V and J genes are TRBV7-9 and TRBJ2-3; D is possibly TRBD1 (6 bases). Trimming took 1 base from V and 2 from J, leaving 13 bases between them. The CDR3 length is 16 residues. Germline V CDR1 and CDR2: SEHNR, FQNEAQ (reference sequence). CDR3 sequence: CASSLVVDRFTDTQYF. CDR3 in DNA: TGTGCCAGCAGCTTAGTTGTCGACAGGTTCACAGATACGCAGTATTTT.

The chain has TRBV29-1 and TRBJ2-7, with D possibly being TRBD1 (5 bases). The CDR3 has 11 amino acids. V dropped 7 bases and J dropped 1 base, with 8 bases sitting between them. Germline assignment: CDR1 SQVTM and CDR2 ANQGSEA. The CDR3: CSAAGSYEQYF. The CDR3 region has the DNA TGCAGCGCCGCAGGGTCCTACGAGCAGTACTTC.

The chain recombines TRBV5-1 with TRBJ1-2; TRBD1 aligns across 7 bases. This CDR3 is 14 amino acids long. The junction had 12 bases not matched to a gene; V was cut back by 0 bases and J by 13 bases. The germline CDR1 and CDR2 sequences are SGHRS and YFSETQ. CDR3 protein: CASSLDPGQLVPTF. The CDR3 DNA is TGCGCCAGCAGCTTGGACCCGGGACAGCTCGTCCCCACCTTC. Complete variable domain (other parts from reference TRBV5-1 and TRBJ1-2): KAGVTQTPRYLIKTRGQQVTLSCSPISGHRSVSWYQQTPGQGLQFLFEYFSETQRNKGNFPGRFSGRQFSNSRSEMNVSTLELGDSALYLCASSLDPGQLVPTFGSGTRLTVV.

The rearrangement joins TRBV27 to TRBJ1-4; possible D gene TRBD1, 5 bases. This CDR3 has 14 amino acids. Trimming shortened V by 1 base and J by 10 bases, and 13 bases separated the two germline ends. CDR1 is MNHEY and CDR2 is SMNVEV in the germline V gene (reference sequence). CDR3 residues: CASSLWDPPGKLFF. Here the CDR3 DNA reads TGTGCCAGCAGTTTATGGGACCCTCCCGGAAAACTGTTTTTT.

This chain connects TRBV27 to TRBJ1-1; D gene uncertain. V lost 8 bases and J lost 0, with 10 bases in between. The CDR3 extends over 13 amino acids. Germline V gives CDR1 MNHEY, CDR2 SMNVEV (reference sequence). CDR3 sequence reads: CASGEGMNTEAFF. The CDR3 nucleotides read TGTGCCAGCGGGGAAGGGATGAACACTGAAGCTTTCTTT.

This clone was picked up one time. The chain joins TRBV25-1 to TRBJ1-1; 7 positions agree with TRBD1. This CDR3 is 14 amino acids long. Trimming at V came to 6 bases and at J to 1 base, leaving 5 bases not matched to a gene. Germline V gene sequence: CDR1 MGHDK, CDR2 SYGVNS. The CDR3 reads CASRPQGRNTEAFF. CDR3 DNA: TGTGCCAGCAGACCACAGGGGAGGAACACTGAAGCTTTCTTT.

The chain combines TRBV6-2 or TRBV6-3 with TRBJ2-2; TRBD1 might be the D (5 bases). Trimming removed 0 bases from V and 2 bases from J, with 13 bases in between. Germline loops: CDR1 MNHEY, CDR2 SVGEGT. The CDR3 runs to 17 residues. In DNA, the CDR3 is TGTGCCAGCAGTTACTCGATTACCAGGGCAAACACCGGGGAGCTGTTTTTT. Its protein is CASSYSITRANTGELFF.

The count of this clone is one. The chain uses TRBV19 and TRBJ1-5, with no clear D. The germline gives CDR1 LNHDA, CDR2 SQIVND (reference sequence). The CDR3 runs to 11 residues. V was shortened by 8 bases and J by 11 bases, with 13 bases between the two germline ends. For the CDR3, the DNA is TGTGCCAGTGGAGGTGGCGTTTCCCAGCATTTT. Translated: CASGGGVSQHF.

Details on this clone: Other DNA sequences of this sample code for an identical CDR3. J is TRBJ2-1 and V is TRBV3-1 (or the pseudogene TRBV3-2); no clear D gene. Trimming pared 0 bases from V and 1 base from J, leaving 7 bases between. From germline, CDR1 is LGHDT and CDR2 YNNKEL (reference sequence). The CDR3 extends over 15 amino acids. The CDR3 coding sequence is TGTGCCAGCAGCCAAGACCTAGGTTCCTACAATGAGCAGTTCTTC. Amino acid sequence: CASSQDLGSYNEQFF.

The genes are TRBV4-1 and TRBJ2-7; TRBD2 is a possible D gene (5 bases). Germline V gene data show CDR1 as MGHRA and CDR2 as YSYEKL. The CDR3 has 14 amino acids. Trimming pared 3 bases from V and 5 bases from J, leaving 14 bases between. Here the CDR3 reads CASSHILERNEQYF. The CDR3 DNA sequence: TGCGCCAGCAGCCACATCCTCGAGCGGAACGAGCAGTACTTC.

The gene calls are TRBV19 and TRBJ2-7; tentatively, D is TRBD2 (5 bases). CDR3 length equals 14 residues. Trimming shortened V by 3 bases and J by 4 bases, and 13 bases separated the two germline ends. Germline V CDR1 and CDR2: LNHDA, SQIVND (reference sequence). CDR3 sequence: CASSIGLATYEQYF. For the CDR3, the DNA is TGTGCCAGTAGTATTGGTCTAGCTACTTACGAGCAGTACTTC.

Comments on this clone: Other DNA sequences within the sample encode an identical CDR3. The chain couples TRBV11-1 to TRBJ2-7; the D is unclear. Germline loops: CDR1 SGHAT, CDR2 FQDESV (reference sequence). This CDR3 comprises 15 residues. V was shortened by 0 bases and J by 5 bases, with 14 bases between the two germline ends. CDR3 sequence (DNA): TGTGCCAGCAGCTTAGCGCTCGCAGGAAAGGACGAGCAGTACTTC. Residues: CASSLALAGKDEQYF.

The chain joins TRBV25-1 to TRBJ2-5; D gene uncertain. In germline, CDR1 is MGHDK, CDR2 SYGVNS. The CDR3 runs 10 residues. V was trimmed by 6 bases and J by 5 bases, leaving 4 bases between them. The CDR3 nucleotides read TGTGCCAGCAGGGGGGAGACCCAGTACTTC. Protein product: CASRGETQYF. Together with reference TRBV25-1 and TRBJ2-5, the CDR3 gives the full variable domain: EADIYQTPRYLVIGTGKKITLECSQTMGHDKMYWYQQDPGMELHLIHYSYGVNSTEKGDLSSESTVSRIRTEHFPLTLESARPSHTSQYLCASRGETQYFGPGTRLLVL.

The chain combines TRBV7-2 with TRBJ1-3; no clear D. CDR3 size: 12 residues. The germline gives CDR1 SGHTA, CDR2 FQGNSA. Trimming shortened V by 6 bases and J by 9 bases, and 12 bases separated the two germline ends. The CDR3 bases are TGTGCCAGCAGGGGCAGCGAATCCACCATATATTTT. Translation: CASRGSESTIYF.